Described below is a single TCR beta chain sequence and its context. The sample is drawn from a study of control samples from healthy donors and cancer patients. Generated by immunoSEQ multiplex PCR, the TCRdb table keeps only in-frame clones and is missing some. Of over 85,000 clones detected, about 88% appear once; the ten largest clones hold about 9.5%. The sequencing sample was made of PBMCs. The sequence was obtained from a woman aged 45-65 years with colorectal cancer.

CDR3 DNA sequence: TGTGCCAGCAGCTTAGAGGCGGAGATGAACACTGAAGCTTTCTTT. The encoded protein is CASSLEAEMNTEAFF. The chain carries TRBV7-6 and TRBJ1-1; no clear D gene. Trimming removed 1 base at V and 0 bases at J, with 9 bases between. Germline CDR1 and CDR2: SGHVS and FNYEAQ. The CDR3 is 15 residues long.